The 2 T cell receptor beta chains in this list originate from one sample, sequenced in a study of shared clonotypes between healthy human individuals (dated by TCRdb to 2020 to 2021). The protocol used for the library was the immunoSEQ multiplex PCR assay. In TCRdb, the immuneACCESS table is reduced to in-frame sequences with V and J assigned. These tables do not hold every clone; where another copy was compared, an unresolved V gene accounts for under half, and the others remain unexplained. For this sample there are 2 million to 2.5 million clones; 90% to 95% appear just once. Of the sample, roughly 0.39% falls within the top ten clones. The sample consisted of naive CD4+ T cells from PBMCs. According to the study, the label for this sample's cell subset or site signals: CD45RA+ positively selected. These TCRs come from a man younger than 35 in good health. Some clones in this sample may be carry-over from other donors' samples.

In this sample, this clone turned up once. This chain uses TRBV5-1 with TRBJ2-5; 7 bases match TRBD1. With V trimmed by 3 bases and J by 5 bases, 13 bases remained unmatched. CDR1 and CDR2 from the germline V gene are SGHRS and YFSETQ. The CDR3 runs to 16 residues. The CDR3 loop reads CASSSTRTARGETQYF. CDR3 sequence (DNA): TGCGCCAGCAGCTCTACCCGGACGGCCAGGGGGGAGACCCAGTACTTC.

The chain employs TRBV10-1 and TRBJ2-5, with 7 bases lining up with TRBD1. Germline values: CDR1 WNHNN, CDR2 SYGVQD (reference sequence). CDR3 length equals 14 residues. J was trimmed by 2 bases and V by 4 bases; bases with no gene match: 4. This CDR3 reads CASSAGTAQETQYF. The CDR3 nucleotides are TGCGCCAGCAGTGCCGGGACAGCACAAGAGACCCAGTACTTC.